The 7 T cell receptor beta chains given below trace back to one sample, sequenced in a study of PD-L1 blockade in urothelial cancer. TCRdb keeps only in-frame clones here, not all; method: immunoSEQ multiplex PCR. Here the sample spans fewer than 75,000 clones, about 85% being singletons. This specimen consisted of PBMCs, obtained around atezolizumab (anti-PD-L1) treatment. The receptors come from a man between 70 and 80 years old with urothelial cancer.

The V gene is TRBV15, the J gene TRBJ2-1, with 11 positions matching TRBD2. This CDR3 is 15 amino acids long. Germline CDR1 and CDR2: LNHNV and YYDKDF (reference sequence). J lost 8 bases, V lost 1 base, and 4 bases had no gene match. The chain's CDR3 is CATSRVTSGGDEQFF. CDR3 DNA: TGTGCCACCAGCAGAGTTACTAGCGGGGGCGATGAGCAGTTCTTC.

This clone has only one observation. The chain links TRBV28 to TRBJ2-3; 7 nucleotides line up with TRBD1. V lost 6 bases, J lost 0 bases, and 6 bases stayed unmatched. CDR3 size: 15 residues. Germline lookup yields CDR1 MDHEN and CDR2 SYDVKM. The DNA of the CDR3 is TGTGCCAGCAGATACGGGACAGTCAGCACAGATACGCAGTATTTT. It translates to CASRYGTVSTDTQYF.

The V call is TRBV27, the J call TRBJ2-7, with D unresolved. Deletions cut 3 bases from V and 6 bases from J, with 9 bases between. CDR3 length: 12 amino acids. Germline CDR1 MNHEY, CDR2 SMNVEV (reference sequence). The CDR3 here is CASSLPSREQYF. Written as DNA, the CDR3 is TGTGCCAGCAGTTTGCCTAGTCGCGAGCAGTACTTC.

This chain joins TRBV2 and TRBJ2-5, with 11 bases lining up with TRBD2. V gave up 2 bases and J gave up 4 bases; unmatched junction bases: 9. This CDR3 contains 17 residues. Looked up from germline, CDR1 is SNHLY and CDR2 is FYNNEI. CDR3 residues: CASSEIPLAGGGETQYF. CDR3 coding DNA: TGTGCCAGCAGTGAAATCCCGCTAGCGGGAGGAGGAGAGACCCAGTACTTC.

This chain links TRBV12-5 with TRBJ1-1; the D gene is possibly TRBD1 (5 bases). The CDR3 runs 14 residues. Trimming left V 1 base short and J 7 bases short, with 13 bases between. Germline-derived CDR1 and CDR2 are LGHNT and FRNRAP. The CDR3 coding sequence is TGTGCTAGTGGTTTGGGAACAGGTTTTGTTGAAGCTTTCTTT. This gives the protein CASGLGTGFVEAFF.

CDR3 amino acids: CASSLGASGRGDNEQFF. The DNA for the CDR3 is TGCGCCAGCAGCTTGGGTGCTAGCGGGAGAGGTGACAATGAGCAGTTCTTC. V is TRBV5-1 and J is TRBJ2-1, with 10 bases fitting TRBD2. Looked up from germline, CDR1 is SGHRS and CDR2 is YFSETQ. This CDR3 spans 17 amino acids. With 0 bases clipped from V and 5 bases from J, the junction kept 8 bases outside the gene matches.

The rearrangement uses TRBV7-9 and TRBJ2-7; D remains unclear. The germline V and J ends were trimmed by 3 bases and 4 bases, with 7 bases remaining between them. The CDR3 extends over 12 amino acids. CDR1 is SEHNR and CDR2 is FQNEAQ in the germline V gene (reference sequence). CDR3 protein: CASSFAGYEQYF. The CDR3 nucleotides read TGTGCCAGCAGCTTCGCCGGGTACGAGCAGTACTTC.